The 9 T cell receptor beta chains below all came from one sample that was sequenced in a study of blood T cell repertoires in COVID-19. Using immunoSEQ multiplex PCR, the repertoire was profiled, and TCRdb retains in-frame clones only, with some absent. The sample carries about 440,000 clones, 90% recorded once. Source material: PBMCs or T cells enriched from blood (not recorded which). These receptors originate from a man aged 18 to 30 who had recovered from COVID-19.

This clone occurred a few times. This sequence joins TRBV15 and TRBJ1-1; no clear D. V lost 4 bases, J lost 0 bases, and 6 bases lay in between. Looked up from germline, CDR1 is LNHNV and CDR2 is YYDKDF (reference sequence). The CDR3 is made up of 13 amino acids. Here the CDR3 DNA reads TGTGCCACCAGCAAAACACTGAACACTGAAGCTTTCTTT. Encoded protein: CATSKTLNTEAFF.

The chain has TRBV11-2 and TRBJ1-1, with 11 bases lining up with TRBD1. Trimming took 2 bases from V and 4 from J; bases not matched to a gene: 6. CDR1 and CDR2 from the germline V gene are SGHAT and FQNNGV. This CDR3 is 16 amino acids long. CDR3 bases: TGTGCCAGCAGCTTAAAGGACAGGGGGCGCATCACTGAAGCTTTCTTT. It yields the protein CASSLKDRGRITEAFF.

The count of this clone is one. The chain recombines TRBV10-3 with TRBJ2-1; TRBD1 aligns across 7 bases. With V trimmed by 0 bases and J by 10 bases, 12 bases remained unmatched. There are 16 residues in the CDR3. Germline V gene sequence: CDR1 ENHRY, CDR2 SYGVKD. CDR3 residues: CAISESRTGPFGEQFF. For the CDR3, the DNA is TGTGCCATCAGTGAGTCAAGGACAGGACCCTTTGGCGAGCAGTTCTTC.

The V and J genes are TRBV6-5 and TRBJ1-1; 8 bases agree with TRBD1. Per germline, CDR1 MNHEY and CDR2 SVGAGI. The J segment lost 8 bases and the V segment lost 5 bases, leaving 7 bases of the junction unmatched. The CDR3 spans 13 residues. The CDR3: CASSTPGTGEAFF. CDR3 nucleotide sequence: TGTGCCAGCAGTACCCCCGGGACAGGAGAAGCTTTCTTT.

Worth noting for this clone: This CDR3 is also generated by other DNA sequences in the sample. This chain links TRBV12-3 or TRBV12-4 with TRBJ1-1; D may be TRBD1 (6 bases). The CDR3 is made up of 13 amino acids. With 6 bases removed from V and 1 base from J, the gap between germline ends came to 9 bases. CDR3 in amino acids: CASRLQGNTEAFF. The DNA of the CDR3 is TGTGCCAGCAGACTACAGGGGAACACTGAAGCTTTCTTT.

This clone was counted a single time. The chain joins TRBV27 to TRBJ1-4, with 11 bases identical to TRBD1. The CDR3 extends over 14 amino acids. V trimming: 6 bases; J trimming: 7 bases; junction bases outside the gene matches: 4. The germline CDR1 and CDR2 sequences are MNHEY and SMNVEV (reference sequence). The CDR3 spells CASRAGTGGEKLFF. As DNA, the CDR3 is TGTGCCAGCAGGGCCGGGACAGGGGGTGAAAAACTGTTTTTT.

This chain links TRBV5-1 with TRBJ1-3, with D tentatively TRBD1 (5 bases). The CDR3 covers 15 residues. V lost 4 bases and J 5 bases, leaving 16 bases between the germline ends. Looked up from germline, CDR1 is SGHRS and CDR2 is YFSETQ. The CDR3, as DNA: TGCGCCAGCAGCCCCGCGCCGGGGGGTAGAAACACCATATATTTT. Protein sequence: CASSPAPGGRNTIYF.

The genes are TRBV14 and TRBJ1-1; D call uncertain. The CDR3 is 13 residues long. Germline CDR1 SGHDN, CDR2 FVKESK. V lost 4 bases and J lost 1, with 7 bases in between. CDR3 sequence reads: CASSPFKNTEAFF. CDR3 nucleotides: TGTGCCAGCAGCCCCTTTAAGAACACTGAAGCTTTCTTT.

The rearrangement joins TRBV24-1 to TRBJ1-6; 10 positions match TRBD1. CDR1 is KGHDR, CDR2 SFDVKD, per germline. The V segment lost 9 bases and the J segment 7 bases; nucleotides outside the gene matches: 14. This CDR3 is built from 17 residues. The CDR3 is CATVRDRGTSGNSPLHF. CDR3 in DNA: TGTGCCACCGTCCGGGACAGGGGAACGTCTGGGAATTCACCCCTCCACTTT.